A single T cell receptor (beta chain) is shown here with its context. The data originate from a study of blood T cell repertoires in COVID-19. Background on the study: COVID-19 samples collected from the United States, Italy and Spain covered acute and convalescent phases. The cDNA or gDNA used as material had been derived from T cells, B-cell-depleted T cells, or PBMCs.

Sequenced by immunoSEQ multiplex PCR; TCRdb stores in-frame clones only, minus some. Altogether about 200,000 clones are present, about 90% being singletons, with the ten largest covering around 4.2%. Each participant's cohort was designated according to participant-reported clinical history. The germline V gene has CDR1 SGHVS and CDR2 FNYEAQ. The CDR3 spans 16 residues. V shed 8 bases, J shed 9 bases, and the junction held 16 bases outside the gene matches. The source is a woman between 25 and 40 years old with acute COVID-19. The chain is built from TRBV7-6 and TRBJ2-1, with TRBD2 matching 10 bases. The sequencing sample was made of PBMCs or T cells enriched from blood (not recorded which). CDR3 sequence reads: CASAPSGGAFGVEQFF. CDR3 DNA sequence: TGTGCCAGCGCGCCCAGCGGGGGGGCCTTTGGGGTTGAGCAGTTCTTC.